The rows below give T cell receptor beta chains drawn from one sample of a study of cytomegalovirus exposure and HLA in healthy donors. This table comes from immunoSEQ multiplex PCR, and its TCRdb copy is limited to in-frame clones, with some not included. The table lists 130,000 or so clones, with just under 2% in the top ten. Sequences were obtained from PBMCs. The receptors originated from a woman aged 60-75 years in good health and CMV-seronegative. Each CDR3 is given without its conserved first and last residue.

V	J	CDR3
TRBV28	TRBJ1-5	ASSSRQGAGQPQH
TRBV5-1	TRBJ1-2	ASSTRTGGVSGYT
TRBV7-9	TRBJ1-1	ASSARGTANTEAF
TRBV7-9	TRBJ1-2	ASSLGWQGFSYGYT
TRBV27	TRBJ2-1	ASSFASGRANEQF
TRBV11-3	TRBJ1-6	ASSKDGGNSPLH
TRBV6-5	TRBJ1-6	ASSIQGRNSPLH
TRBV7-9	TRBJ2-7	ASSLVAGGGAYEQY
TRBV30	TRBJ2-7	AWSVGWTSGSTYEQY
TRBV19	TRBJ2-1	ASSIWAGGSYNEQF
TRBV5-1	TRBJ2-3	ASSLGGGTDTQY
TRBV5-4	TRBJ2-7	ASSSPGQGYEQY
TRBV15	TRBJ1-5	ATSTLGQVASNQPQH
TRBV27	TRBJ2-5	ASSLWASGTETQY
TRBV18	TRBJ2-1	ASSPWGGDWDEQF
TRBV5-4	TRBJ2-1	ASSLVGAGNEQF
TRBV7-2	TRBJ2-3	ASSFSQSTDTQY
TRBV27	TRBJ1-1	ASSPQIGYAF
TRBV2	TRBJ2-3	ASSEGSPGTDTQY
TRBV29-1	TRBJ1-5	SVEPGIGQPQH
TRBV30	TRBJ2-1	AWSVARGGYEQF
TRBV6-5	TRBJ1-1	ASSDLRAEAF
TRBV9	TRBJ1-1	ASSVGHGGSETEAF
TRBV7-3	TRBJ2-3	ASSLTTSRTDTQY
TRBV5-4	TRBJ1-6	ASSFLENSPLH
TRBV5-4	TRBJ2-2	ASSLGLAGGTTGELF
TRBV29-1	TRBJ2-6	SVLSMGLQSTGANVLT
TRBV14	TRBJ2-7	ASSQDPRTTGFSYEQY
TRBV28	TRBJ1-4	ASSLLGVIEEKLF
TRBV28	TRBJ1-1	ASSLWGQAEAF
TRBV9	TRBJ2-5	ASNLAGGETQY